The T cell receptor (beta chain) described here comes from a study of blood T cells in healthy people across ages. As regards this clonotype: Antigen: not known.

A sample-barcoded 5' primer and a J-beta primer mix were used in a second PCR of roughly 7 to 12 cycles. Per sample, CDR3-containing paired-end reads numbered at least 3 million. TCRdb analysed the 5' RACE reads with MiXCR anew, one entry per CDR3 protein. The data contain over 600,000 distinct CDR3 sequences, around 38% of them singletons. This CDR3 is built from 15 residues. CDR1 is DFQATT, CDR2 SNEGSKA, per germline (reference sequence). Deletions cut 0 bases from V and 4 bases from J, with 12 bases between. Study findings and constraints: Without sorted subsets, naive and antigen-experienced compartments could not be conclusively compared.

The TCR comes from a man older than 75 in good health. The sample taken for sequencing was blood. The chain is built from TRBV20-1 and TRBJ2-2; D might be TRBD1 (7 bases). DNA for the CDR3: TGCAGTGCTAGAGACAGGGGGGCAATCACCGGGGAGCTGTTTTTT. Protein: CSARDRGAITGELFF.